This T cell receptor beta chain was captured by sequencing in a study of Ad26.COV2.S vaccination and SARS-CoV-2 variants. Study-wide background: Intramuscularly, Ad26.COV2.S was given either once or twice, 56 days apart.

The CDR3 is 14 amino acids. With 4 bases clipped from V and 0 bases from J, the junction kept 6 bases outside the gene matches. Germline-derived CDR1 and CDR2 are GTSNPN and SVGIG (reference sequence). Profiled with immunoSEQ multiplex PCR; TCRdb holds only in-frame clones, not every one. Of around 450,000 clones in the sample, nearly 90% were seen once. The treatment here: around 19 received Ad26.COV2.S at low or high dose, single or two shots; several received placebo; per-sample allocation not given. Sampling occurred on day 63 after the first vaccine or placebo injection. The source of this sequence is a person between 18 and 60 years old who received the Ad26.COV2.S COVID-19 vaccine or a placebo. This specimen consisted of peripheral blood, obtained in a trial of Ad26.COV2.S vaccine versus placebo. This chain joins TRBV30 and TRBJ2-7; 7 bases line up with TRBD1. The CDR3 bases are TGTGCCTGGAACCGGGACAGAAGCTCCTACGAGCAGTACTTC. It translates to CAWNRDRSSYEQYF.